The T cell receptor beta chain described here comes from a study of cytomegalovirus exposure and HLA in healthy donors (dated by TCRdb to about 2017). Turning to the overall study: An earlier analysis of some 600 of the donors reported 276 Gb of sequence data and 117 million unique TCR beta sequences obtained from 180 million or so T cells. An early release covering roughly 640 HLA-typed donors comprised approximately 300 gigabases of sequencing data and approximately 80 million unique TCR sequences. Among the roughly 380 genotyped donors, approximately 82% belonged to the genetic ancestry cluster associated with self-reported Caucasian donors. The study aimed to test whether cataloging public T cell receptors could reveal signatures of past pathogen exposure. Using immunosequencing, the study profiled T cell repertoires from 666 subjects and related those repertoires to cytomegalovirus serostatus. A separate validation cohort of 100 to 150 different subjects was used in addition to the approximately 700-subject first cohort. To predict cytomegalovirus infection status, the study brought together high-throughput TCR immunosequencing, statistical association of individual TCRs with disease status, and machine learning. In a later analysis, previously published TCR beta repertoires from about 670 donors were re-analyzed and high-resolution HLA genotyping was added so that TCR occurrence patterns could be studied. Rather than using new phenotypic data, the later analysis identified candidate immune exposures from TCR beta sequences and from how often those sequences occurred across donors. In an earlier analysis of 550 to 700 of the donors, high-throughput TCR beta sequencing was used to judge whether each TCR beta V gene segment behaved as functional or pseudogenic. Donor age, sex, ethnicity and CMV serostatus were compiled alongside the repertoire data. In a later genetic analysis, genome-wide SNP genotypes for about 65% of the 666 donors were used, and that subset was treated as a discovery cohort. Every discovery cohort repertoire had been produced on one sequencing platform. HLA typing included class I and class II loci at four-digit resolution. The number of donors typed differed by locus, with roughly 629-640 for A, B, C, DRB1 and DQB1, more than 500 for DQA1, 600 to 610 for DPA1, and under 490 for DPB1. Roughly five DR-DQ haplotypes were treated as single units for association and clustering because of strong linkage in the cohort. Among 300 to 500 genotyped donors of the cohort, an average of around 220,000 unique TCR beta nucleotide sequences was sequenced per donor, of which about 20% were non-productive. The research as a whole found: In a later analysis, HLA-associated TCR beta chains were found to be more clonally expanded and to have lower generation probabilities than equally common non-associated chains. Because counts were too low, 15 to 20 rarely observed V segments, including chromosome 9 orphons, were left out of the earlier analysis of about 620 of the donors. The study listed 150 to 200 TCR beta chains as associated with cytomegalovirus. Because some donors lacked HLA typing at each locus, the association tests relied only on the typed subset. Broadly in line with IMGT annotations, most TCR beta V segments showed up in productive rearrangements about 90% or about 30% of the time in an earlier analysis of roughly 590 of the donors. Correlated functional status among segregating V segments might be attributable to linkage disequilibrium, but an unknown experimental factor could not be ruled out. A later analysis reported that several top co-occurrence clusters appeared linked to parvovirus B19, influenza, CMV and Epstein-Barr virus. CMV serostatus was the only immune exposure information available for the cohort. According to the authors, the approach could potentially be generalized to other disease states and immunological phenotypes. A cluster of highly shared sequence variants was judged likely to be a technical artifact of the sequencing pipeline. At a false discovery rate of 0.05, a later analysis linked around 15,000 TCR beta sequences to specific HLA alleles. The classifier was reported to diagnose cytomegalovirus status with high specificity and sensitivity in both the original and validation cohorts. A later analysis found that TCR association rates varied across HLA loci, with DRB1 alleles showing the most associated TCRs and HLA-C alleles the fewest. In this cohort, only TCR beta chains were sequenced, and detectable features were limited by the absence of alpha or paired-chain data. Assigning TCR associations to individual alleles was difficult when HLA alleles, especially DR and DQ, strongly co-occurred. A later genetic analysis reported fewer N-insertions in productive TCRs among donors in an Asian-associated ancestry cluster than the roughly 720-donor mean. In vitro tests confirmed that a few of the cytomegalovirus-associated TCR beta chains recognize cytomegalovirus antigens. A further reported finding was that TCR beta sequences accurately predicted the HLA-A and HLA-B alleles for most subjects in the first cohort. Most TCR sequences were seen in very few donors, while some public TCRs were found in many individuals. According to a later analysis, most CMV-associated TCR beta chains appeared to be HLA-restricted, and the HLA associations seemed to be driven largely by CMV exposure. An association between a missense DCLRE1C variant and V-gene and J-gene trimming of TCR beta chains was found in a later genetic analysis and replicated in an independent cohort. Presence/absence analyses assumed roughly uniform sequencing depth across donors, an assumption that may not hold.

In total, 600 or so healthy bone marrow donors made up the cohort. At the time of sampling, every cohort member was nominally healthy, though immune exposures that went unrecorded were likely present. The donor was CMV seropositive and belonged to the group of about 290 seropositive cohort members. A peripheral blood sample was provided by each donor, and peripheral blood mononuclear cells were used for TCR beta sequencing. Genomic DNA extraction from the blood cell samples was performed with the Qiagen DNeasy Blood Extraction Kit. On this clone itself: Its antigen is still unknown. Per-base qualities were not stored, and no clone one base away is much larger.

Library preparation was by the immunoSEQ multiplex PCR assay. The multiplex PCR relied on a mix of 60 forward primers for TCR Vbeta segments and 13 reverse primers for TCR Jbeta segments. The CDR3 region of rearranged TCR beta genes was amplified from genomic DNA by a multiplex PCR assay. The Illumina HiSeq System was used to sequence the amplified TCR beta libraries as 87-base-pair reads. The study's processing was this. A later analysis tallied 75 million to 95 million unique TCR beta chains across the approximately 670 repertoires, and around 9.9 million of those chains were shared by two or more donors. A nearest-neighbor algorithm error-corrected the raw reads and collapsed the reads into unique sequences, merging closely related sequences to remove PCR and sequencing errors. To assign V, D and J gene segments, CDR3 sequences were aligned to IMGT reference sequences. For a sequence to be retained, at least a six-nucleotide match to both a V gene segment and a J gene segment was required. Rearrangements were called productive when the CDR3 lacked stop codons and stayed in frame with V and J; all others were non-productive. Following IMGT convention, CDR3 was defined as the stretch from the second conserved V-encoded cysteine up to the conserved J-encoded phenylalanine. The earlier analysis of approximately 590 of the donors excluded any sequence lacking an unambiguous match to a single V gene segment. In an earlier analysis of around 600 of the donors, V segments were called functional above 56.7% productive rearrangements and were called segregating when the between-donor standard deviation exceeded 5%. A statistical classification framework was developed to diagnose cytomegalovirus status using the catalog of TCR beta chain sequences. A later analysis assigned V and J genes by comparing TCR nucleotide sequences with IMGT/GENE-DB human TR gene sequences. In a later analysis, CDR3 sequences and most-parsimonious VDJ recombination scenarios were assigned using the TCRdist pipeline. In a later analysis, each TCR beta chain was defined by its CDR3 amino acid sequence together with its V-gene family, and reads lacking a unique V-gene family were excluded. To address suspected cross-contamination and a sequencing artifact, a later analysis removed roughly 580 highly shared, low-generation-probability nucleotide sequences. In a later analysis, a clonal expansion index for each public chain was calculated from normalized within-repertoire ranks of inferred template counts. Generation probabilities in a later analysis came from a VDJ recombination model fitted to out-of-frame rearrangements, and those results were checked against IGoR. Hypergeometric tests were used in a later analysis to score TCR-TCR, TCR-HLA and TCR-CMV co-occurrence, with a repertoire-size bias correction applied to the TCR pairs. In a later analysis, false discovery rates were estimated by permuting HLA or CMV assignments 20 times. In a later analysis, co-occurring TCRs were grouped with DBSCAN, and TCRdist sequence similarity was added when clustering was performed within HLA-allele-positive subsets. Co-occurrence clustering excluded repertoires with fewer than 30,000 or more than 120,000 public chains, plus five with anomalous nucleotide sharing. TCRdb carries this immuneACCESS record with in-frame sequences only. Its versions omit some clonotypes, under half of them owing to an unresolved V gene in the studies checked, with the rest unexplained. V and J calls and clone size are given by that table; D and trimming were obtained from the DNA. The sample table contains 160,000 or so clones; only one count was recorded for around 83% of them. Together, the top ten hold approximately 6.5% of the sample.

The sequencing sample was made of PBMCs. The origin of this receptor is a man aged 45 to 65 in good health and CMV-seropositive.

DNA sequence: TGCGCCAGCAGCTTGTATGGGGGCGAAACTGAAGCTTTCTTT. It translates to CASSLYGGETEAFF. Recombination connected TRBV5-1 to TRBJ1-1; the D gene is perhaps TRBD1, on 6 matching bases. The CDR3, cysteine through phenylalanine, is 14 amino acids long. Solely the CDR3 DNA is kept, with 42 bases framed from the first base. CDR1 and CDR2 (SGHRS, YFSETQ) derive from the germline V gene. V is clipped by 1 base and J by 5 bases, and the sequence between their germline boundaries is 12 bases long.